The 13 T cell receptor beta chains below come from one sample, sequenced in a study of CD8 T cells in ankylosing spondylitis. In TCRdb, the 5' RACE reads were re-called with MiXCR into one record per CDR3 protein. In the table there are roughly 700,000 distinct CDR3 sequences, roughly 20% of which are singletons. Antigens of these TCRs are unknown. Study-level results: Characteristic, it appeared, of ankylosing spondylitis blood was a TCR beta motif of several highly homologous variants.

The sample consisted of blood, either unsorted or a sorted T cell fraction (not recorded which). These TCRs come from a male donor with ankylosing spondylitis.

The rearrangement links TRBV6-6 to TRBJ2-1; D uncertain. V was shortened by 0 bases and J by 7 bases, with 7 bases between the two germline ends. The CDR3 runs 13 residues. Germline assignment: CDR1 MNHNY and CDR2 SVGAGI (reference sequence). CDR3 residues: CASSYSVENEQFF. In DNA, the CDR3 is TGTGCCAGCAGTTACTCGGTTGAAAATGAGCAGTTCTTC.

This clonotype was found a few times. The rearrangement joins TRBV4-1 to TRBJ1-1, with D perhaps TRBD1 (5 bases). V lost 0 bases and J lost 6, with 8 bases in between. Germline V gene data show CDR1 as MGHRA and CDR2 as YSYEKL. This CDR3 is 13 amino acids long. CDR3 sequence reads: CASSQDREAEAFF. For the CDR3, the DNA is TGCGCCAGCAGCCAAGACAGGGAGGCTGAAGCTTTCTTT.

The sample holds a few counts of this clonotype. The rearrangement uses TRBV20-1 and TRBJ2-5; D call uncertain. CDR3 length: 13 residues. Germline V CDR1 and CDR2: DFQATT, SNEGSKA (reference sequence). Trimming left V 0 bases short and J 5 bases short, with 10 bases between. The CDR3, as DNA: TGCAGTGCTAGAGATCCTCTAGTTGAGACCCAGTACTTC. As protein: CSARDPLVETQYF.

The chain uses TRBV12-3 or TRBV12-4 and TRBJ2-1; 7 bases agree with TRBD1. The CDR3 is 13 residues long. J was trimmed by 6 bases and V by 6 bases; bases with no gene match: 5. DNA for the CDR3: TGTGCCAGCAGCACACAGGGGACCAATGAGCAGTTCTTC. As protein: CASSTQGTNEQFF.

This sequence joins TRBV12-3 or TRBV12-4 and TRBJ2-2; D not resolved. V lost 6 bases to trimming and J lost 1 base, with 9 bases between them. The CDR3 length is 14 residues. The CDR3 coding sequence is TGTGCCAGCAGAACAACAGTGAACACCGGGGAGCTGTTTTTT. Translation: CASRTTVNTGELFF.

This clonotype was found many times. The chain uses TRBV7-2 and TRBJ2-3; a weak D match, TRBD1 (5 bases). V was clipped by 2 bases and J by 1 base, with 16 bases between them. The V gene's germline CDR1 is SGHTA and CDR2 FQGNSA. The CDR3 is made up of 17 amino acids. The CDR3 region has the DNA TGTGCCAGCAGCTTATCAATCAGGGCAGGGCGCACAGATACGCAGTATTTT. Protein product: CASSLSIRAGRTDTQYF.

J is TRBJ2-7 and V is TRBV10-3, with 7 positions matching TRBD1. Germline V gene lookup returns CDR1 ENHRY and CDR2 SYGVKD. The CDR3 is 12 residues long. The junction had 5 bases not matched to a gene; V was cut back by 9 bases and J by 3 bases. The DNA for the CDR3 is TGTGCCATTGGACAGGAGAGCTACGAGCAGTACTTC. It encodes CAIGQESYEQYF.

The chain couples TRBV4-2 to TRBJ1-1, with TRBD1 as a possible D gene (5 bases). Germline assignment: CDR1 LGHNA and CDR2 YNFKEQ. V dropped 9 bases and J dropped 0 bases, with 11 bases sitting between them. The CDR3 contains 13 residues. The CDR3 loop reads CASSQEMNTEAFF. CDR3 DNA: TGTGCCAGTTCACAGGAGATGAACACTGAAGCTTTCTTT.

This clonotype was counted only a few times. V usage is TRBV10-3 and J usage is TRBJ2-7, with a weak D call TRBD1 (6 bases). In germline, CDR1 is ENHRY, CDR2 SYGVKD. The CDR3 has 16 amino acids. V was clipped by 2 bases and J by 3 bases, with 17 bases between them. DNA for the CDR3: TGTGCCATCAGTGAGGCCCCCCAGGGGCTAGGCTACGAGCAGTACTTC. Protein product: CAISEAPQGLGYEQYF.

The rearrangement links TRBV10-3 to TRBJ1-5; maybe TRBD1 (6 bases). CDR1 and CDR2 (germline): ENHRY, SYGVKD. This CDR3 is built from 14 residues. The V and J ends lost 0 bases and 11 bases respectively, with 14 bases between them. Here the CDR3 reads CAISESMTQGAQHF. DNA of the CDR3: TGTGCCATCAGTGAGTCGATGACACAGGGTGCCCAGCATTTT.

The V call is TRBV20-1, the J call TRBJ2-2; 11 bases map to TRBD2. The CDR3 spans 16 residues. Trimming removed 3 bases from V and 4 bases from J; junction bases left unmatched: 7. Germline lookup yields CDR1 DFQATT and CDR2 SNEGSKA (reference sequence). CDR3 nucleotides: TGCAGTGCTAGGACTAGCGGGACCTCGGGCACCGGGGAGCTGTTTTTT. Protein sequence: CSARTSGTSGTGELFF.

The count of this clonotype is one. The rearrangement joins TRBV5-8 to TRBJ1-2, with no clear D. The CDR3 covers 13 residues. V lost 1 base and J 7 bases, leaving 11 bases between the germline ends. Germline V lookup: CDR1 SGHTS, CDR2 YDEGEE. The CDR3, as DNA: TGTGCCAGCAGCTTGTATGAGTTTTTTGGCTACACCTTC. This codes for CASSLYEFFGYTF. Full variable domain (remainder filled in from reference TRBV5-8 and TRBJ1-2): EAGVTQSPTHLIKTRGQQATLRCSPISGHTSVYWYQQALGLGLQFLLWYDEGEERNRGNFPPRFSGRQFPNYSSELNVNALELEDSALYLCASSLYEFFGYTFGSGTRLTVV.

This clonotype has just a few counts. J is TRBJ2-1 and V is TRBV27; D gene ambiguous. In germline, CDR1 is MNHEY, CDR2 SMNVEV (reference sequence). V lost 5 bases to trimming and J lost 6 bases, with 20 bases between them. This CDR3 comprises 16 residues. The CDR3 here is CASSPGLLPLPNEQFF. In DNA form, the CDR3 reads TGTGCCAGCAGTCCGGGTCTCCTCCCTCTCCCCAATGAGCAGTTCTTC.